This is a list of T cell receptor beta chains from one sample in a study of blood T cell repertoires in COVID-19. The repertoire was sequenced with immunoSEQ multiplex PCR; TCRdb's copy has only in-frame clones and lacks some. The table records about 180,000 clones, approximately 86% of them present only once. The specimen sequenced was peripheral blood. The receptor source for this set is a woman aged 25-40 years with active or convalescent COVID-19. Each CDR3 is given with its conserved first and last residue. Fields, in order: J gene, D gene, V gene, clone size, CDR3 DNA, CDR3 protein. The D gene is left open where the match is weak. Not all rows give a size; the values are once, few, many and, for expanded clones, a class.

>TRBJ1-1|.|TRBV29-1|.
TGCAGCGTTCTTACAGGGAGGAACACTGAAGCTTTCTTT
CSVLTGRNTEAFF
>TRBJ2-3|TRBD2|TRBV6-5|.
TGTGCCAGCAGTTACTCGGGACTAGCGGGCACAGATACGCAGTATTTT
CASSYSGLAGTDTQYF
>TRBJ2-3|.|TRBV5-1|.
TGCGCCAGCAGCCAAGCGAGAGATACGCAGTATTTT
CASSQARDTQYF
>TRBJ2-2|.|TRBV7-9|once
TGTGCCAGCAGCCTGGGCAGGGGGAGGACCGGGGAGCTGTTTTTT
CASSLGRGRTGELFF
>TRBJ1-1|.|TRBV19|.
TGTGCCAGTAGTGAATACAGGAACACTGAAGCTTTCTTT
CASSEYRNTEAFF
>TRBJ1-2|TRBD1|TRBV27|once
TGTGCCAGCAGTTTATCGTGGGGACAGGGTCAAGCTAACTATGGCTACACCTTC
CASSLSWGQGQANYGYTF
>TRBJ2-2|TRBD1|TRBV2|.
TGTGCCAGCAAGAAGGGGGCCGCCGGGGAGCTGTTTTTT
CASKKGAAGELFF
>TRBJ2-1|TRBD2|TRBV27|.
TGTGCCAGCCGACCGGGACTAGCGGGTTCCAATGAGCAGTTCTTC
CASRPGLAGSNEQFF
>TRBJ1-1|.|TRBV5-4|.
TGTGCCAGCAGCTTGGGAAGTCGGCCGGGCACTGAAGCTTTCTTT
CASSLGSRPGTEAFF
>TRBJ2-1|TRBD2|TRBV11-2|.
TGTGCCAGCAGCTTAGATCCTCGCGGGAGGGCCGGGGATGAGCAGTTCTTC
CASSLDPRGRAGDEQFF
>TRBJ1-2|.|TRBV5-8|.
TGTGCCAGCAGCTTGGATGGTGCAGGGGTCATCTATGGCTACACCTTC
CASSLDGAGVIYGYTF
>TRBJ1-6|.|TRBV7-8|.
TGTGCCAGCAAACCGCCGGGGGATTATTCACCCCTCCACTTT
CASKPPGDYSPLHF
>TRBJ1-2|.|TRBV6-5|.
TGTGCCAGCAGTTACTCCCGTATTCGTGGCTACACCTTC
CASSYSRIRGYTF
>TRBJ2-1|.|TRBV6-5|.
TGTGCCAGCAGAGAGAGCGAGAGCTCCTACAATGAGCAGTTCTTC
CASRESESSYNEQFF
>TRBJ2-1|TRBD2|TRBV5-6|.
TGTGCCAGCAGCTTGTTGGCGGGAGTTCGAAATGAGCAGTTCTTC
CASSLLAGVRNEQFF
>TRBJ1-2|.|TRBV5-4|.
TGTGCCAGCAGCTTGGGGAGGGGCTATGGCTACACCTTC
CASSLGRGYGYTF
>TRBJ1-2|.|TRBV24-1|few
TGTGCCACCGCATCGATAAGCGGCTATGGCTACACCTTC
CATASISGYGYTF
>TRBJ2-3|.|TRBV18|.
TGTGCCAGCTCACCACCGAATCAGGGAGGGGGAGATACGCAGTATTTT
CASSPPNQGGGDTQYF
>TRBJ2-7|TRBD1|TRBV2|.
TGTGCCAGCAGTCCGTCAGGGGGTCTATTCTACGAGCAGTACTTC
CASSPSGGLFYEQYF
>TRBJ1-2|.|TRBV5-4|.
TGTGCCAGCAGCAGCACAGGACCTAACTATGGCTACACCTTC
CASSSTGPNYGYTF
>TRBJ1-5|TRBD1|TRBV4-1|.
TGCGCCAGCAGCCACCTACCTCCGGGACAGGGGAATCAGCCCCAGCATTTT
CASSHLPPGQGNQPQHF
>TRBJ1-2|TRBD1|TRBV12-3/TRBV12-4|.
TGTGCCAGCAGTCTCTACAGGGGTGGGGGCTACACCTTC
CASSLYRGGGYTF
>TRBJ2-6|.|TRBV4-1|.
TGCGCCAGCAGCCAAGATCCAGGAGGGAGTTACCTCTCTGGGGCCAACGTCCTGACTTTC
CASSQDPGGSYLSGANVLTF
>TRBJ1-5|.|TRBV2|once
TGTGCCAGCAGGCCAAACAGCTATCAGCCCCAGCATTTT
CASRPNSYQPQHF
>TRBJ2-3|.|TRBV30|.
TGTGCCTGGAGCCAGGGGCGCCAAGATACGCAGTATTTT
CAWSQGRQDTQYF
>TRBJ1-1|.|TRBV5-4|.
TGTGCCAGCAGCTTGGAGAGGGGAGGGAACACTGAAGCTTTCTTT
CASSLERGGNTEAFF
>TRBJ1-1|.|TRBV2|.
TGTGCCAGCAGTGAGCGGGTCTTAGGTTCGAACACTGAAGCTTTCTTT
CASSERVLGSNTEAFF
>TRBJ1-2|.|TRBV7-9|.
TGTGCCAGCAGCCGACTGCAGTTTGAAGGCTACACCTTC
CASSRLQFEGYTF
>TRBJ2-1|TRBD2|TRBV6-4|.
TGTGCCAGCAGCCCTAGCGGGAGCTCCTACAATGAGCAGTTCTTC
CASSPSGSSYNEQFF
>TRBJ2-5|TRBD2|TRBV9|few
TGTGCCAGCAGCGTAGAACTAGCGGGAGTAGAGACCCAGTACTTC
CASSVELAGVETQYF
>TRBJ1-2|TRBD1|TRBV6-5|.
TGTGCCACCCTTAGGGGGCCGAACTATGGCTACACCTTC
CATLRGPNYGYTF
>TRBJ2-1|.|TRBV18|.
TGTGCCAGCTCACCGGGGGGAGACAATGAGCAGTTCTTC
CASSPGGDNEQFF
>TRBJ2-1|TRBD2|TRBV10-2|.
TGCGCCAGCAGTGGAGCCCGGGGTAGCGGGAGACGAGAAGAGCAGTTCTTC
CASSGARGSGRREEQFF